Below, 8 T cell receptor beta chains from the same sample are listed, as sequenced in a study of HIV-infected children after antiretroviral therapy interruption. Treatment reported: PENTA 11 planned treatment interruption arm or continuous ART arm. A 3' RACE protocol on RNA, with unique molecular identifiers, produced the TCR library. TCRdb re-derived calls from the 3' RACE reads in MiXCR, one entry per CDR3 protein. The table has about 4,000 distinct CDR3 sequences, about 5% seen once. The sequencing here drew on CD45RO+ CD8+ T cells from PBMCs, pooled from several time points, taken from a donor given antiretroviral therapy, either interrupted or continuous. The subset denotes: memory CD8+ CD45RO+ CD45RA- T cells. All receptors come from a pool of human donors with HIV.

This clonotype is judged medium-sized. CDR3: CASIGAHNEQFF. CDR3 sequence (DNA): TGCGCCAGCATAGGAGCGCACAATGAGCAGTTCTTC. The chain employs TRBV5-1 and TRBJ2-1; D is uncertain. Trimming pared 6 bases from V and 5 bases from J, leaving 9 bases between. The CDR3 is 12 amino acids. Germline CDR1 reads SGHRS; CDR2 reads YFSETQ.

In its sample, this clonotype ranks as medium-sized. The V gene is TRBV23-1, the J gene TRBJ2-4; D not certain. TRBV23-1 is marked as an open reading frame, function uncertain. V lost 0 bases and J lost 6, with 6 bases in between. CDR3 length: 13 residues. DNA of the CDR3: TGCGCCAGCAGTCAATCGGAACCAAACATTCAGTACTTC. This sequence encodes CASSQSEPNIQYF.

In this sample, this clonotype turned up many times. The chain carries TRBV11-2 and TRBJ1-6, with 7 bases that match TRBD1. Germline V gives CDR1 SGHAT, CDR2 FQNNGV. J gave up 9 bases and V 3 bases, and 11 bases lay outside the gene matches. The CDR3 runs 16 residues. CDR3 amino acids: CASSLQSDRVGSPLHF. The CDR3 nucleotides are TGTGCCAGCAGCTTGCAGTCTGACAGGGTCGGTTCACCCCTCCACTTT.

This clonotype ranks as medium-sized. The chain is built from TRBV20-1 and TRBJ2-1; D is undetermined. Trimming took off 1 base at V and 10 bases at J, with 11 bases between the two ends. Germline V gives CDR1 DFQATT, CDR2 SNEGSKA (reference sequence). This CDR3 contains 12 residues. The CDR3 spells CSARGGANEQFF. The CDR3 nucleotides read TGCAGTGCTAGAGGTGGAGCGAACGAGCAGTTCTTC.

The sample holds many counts of this clonotype. The V and J genes are TRBV10-3 and TRBJ2-3, with D maybe TRBD2 (5 bases). The germline V and J ends were trimmed by 7 bases and 11 bases, with 19 bases remaining between them. The CDR3 is 13 amino acids. Germline V gives CDR1 ENHRY, CDR2 SYGVKD. As DNA, the CDR3 is TGTGCCATCATGGTAGACGGGGTCCGGGGGCAGTATTTT. This translates into CAIMVDGVRGQYF.

This clonotype was counted many times. The rearrangement uses TRBV19 and TRBJ2-5; 12 bases are a match to TRBD2. The V gene end was trimmed by 4 bases and the J gene end by 4 bases; junction bases not matched to a gene: 7. Germline V gene sequence: CDR1 LNHDA, CDR2 SQIVND (reference sequence). The CDR3 length is 16 residues. The CDR3 sequence is CASSTLTSGSPETQYF. DNA for the CDR3: TGTGCCAGTAGTACCCTGACTAGCGGGAGCCCAGAGACCCAGTACTTC.

This clonotype was picked up many times. This CDR3 is CASSSGRGLPSYEQYF. The CDR3 nucleotides are TGTGCCAGCAGCTCCGGGCGGGGGCTACCCTCCTACGAGCAGTACTTC. J is TRBJ2-7 and V is TRBV7-1, with a weak D call TRBD2 (7 bases). TRBV7-1 carries the ORF label, with uncertain function. Trimming removed 3 bases from V and 0 bases from J, with 15 bases in between. The CDR3 loop spans 16 amino acids.

This clonotype was observed many times. The gene calls are TRBV7-9 and TRBJ2-3; no firm D call. The CDR3 is made up of 11 amino acids. V gave up 5 bases and J gave up 3 bases, with 3 bases separating them. Germline CDR1 and CDR2: SEHNR and FQNEAQ (reference sequence). The CDR3, as DNA: TGTGCCAGCAGCACGACAGATACGCAGTATTTT. Encoded protein: CASSTTDTQYF.